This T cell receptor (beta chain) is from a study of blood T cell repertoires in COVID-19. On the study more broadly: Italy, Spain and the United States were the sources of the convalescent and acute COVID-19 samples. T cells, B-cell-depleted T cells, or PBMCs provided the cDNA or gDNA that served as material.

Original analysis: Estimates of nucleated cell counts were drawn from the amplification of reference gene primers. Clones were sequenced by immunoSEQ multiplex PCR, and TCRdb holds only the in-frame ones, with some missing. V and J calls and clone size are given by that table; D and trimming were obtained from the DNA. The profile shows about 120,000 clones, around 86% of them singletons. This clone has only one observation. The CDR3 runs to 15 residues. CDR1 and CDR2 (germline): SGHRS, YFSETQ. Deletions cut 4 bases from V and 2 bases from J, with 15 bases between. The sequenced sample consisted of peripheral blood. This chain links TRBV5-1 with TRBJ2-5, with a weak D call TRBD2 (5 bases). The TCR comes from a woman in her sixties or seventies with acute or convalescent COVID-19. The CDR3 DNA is TGCGCCAGCAGCCGCGCGGGCTTTGAACAAGAGACCCAGTACTTC. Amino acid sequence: CASSRAGFEQETQYF.